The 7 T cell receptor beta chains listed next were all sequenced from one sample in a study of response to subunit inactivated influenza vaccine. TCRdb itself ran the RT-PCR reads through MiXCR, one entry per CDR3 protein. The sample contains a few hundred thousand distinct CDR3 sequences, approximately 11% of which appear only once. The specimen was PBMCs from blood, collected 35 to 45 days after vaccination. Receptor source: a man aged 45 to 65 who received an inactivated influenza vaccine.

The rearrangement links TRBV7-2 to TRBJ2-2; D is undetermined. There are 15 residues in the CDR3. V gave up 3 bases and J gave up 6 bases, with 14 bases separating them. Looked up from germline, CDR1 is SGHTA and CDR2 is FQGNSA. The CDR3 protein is CASSLHVAGAGELFF. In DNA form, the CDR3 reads TGTGCCAGCAGCTTGCACGTGGCAGGCGCCGGGGAGCTGTTTTTT.

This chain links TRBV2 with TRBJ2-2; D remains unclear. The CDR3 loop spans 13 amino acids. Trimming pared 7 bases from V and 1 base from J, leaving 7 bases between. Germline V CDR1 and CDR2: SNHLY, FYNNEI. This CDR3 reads CASTVLNTGELFF. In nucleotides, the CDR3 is TGTGCCAGCACCGTACTGAACACCGGGGAGCTGTTTTTT.

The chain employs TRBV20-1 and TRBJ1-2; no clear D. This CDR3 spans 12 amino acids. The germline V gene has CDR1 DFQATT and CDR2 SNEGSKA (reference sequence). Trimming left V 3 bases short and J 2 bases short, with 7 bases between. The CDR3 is CSASGGNYGYTF. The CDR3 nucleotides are TGCAGTGCTAGTGGCGGAAACTATGGCTACACCTTC.

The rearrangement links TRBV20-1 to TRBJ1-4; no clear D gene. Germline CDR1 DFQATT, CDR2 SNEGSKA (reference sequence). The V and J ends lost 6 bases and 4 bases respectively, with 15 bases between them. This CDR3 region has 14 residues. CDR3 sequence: CSATKAENNEKLFF. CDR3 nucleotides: TGCAGTGCGACGAAGGCAGAAAATAATGAAAAACTGTTTTTT.

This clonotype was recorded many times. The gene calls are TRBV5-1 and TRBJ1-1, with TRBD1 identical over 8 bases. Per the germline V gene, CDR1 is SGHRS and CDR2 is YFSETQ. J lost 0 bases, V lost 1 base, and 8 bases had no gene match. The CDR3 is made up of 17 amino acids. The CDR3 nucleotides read TGCGCCAGCAGCTTGTCGCGACAGGGGTTCATGAACACTGAAGCTTTCTTT. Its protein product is CASSLSRQGFMNTEAFF.

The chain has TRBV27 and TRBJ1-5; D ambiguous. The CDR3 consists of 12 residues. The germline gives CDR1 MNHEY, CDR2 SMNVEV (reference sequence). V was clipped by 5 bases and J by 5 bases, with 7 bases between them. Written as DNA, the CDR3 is TGTGCCAGCAGTCAACCGTATCAGCCCCAGCATTTT. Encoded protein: CASSQPYQPQHF.

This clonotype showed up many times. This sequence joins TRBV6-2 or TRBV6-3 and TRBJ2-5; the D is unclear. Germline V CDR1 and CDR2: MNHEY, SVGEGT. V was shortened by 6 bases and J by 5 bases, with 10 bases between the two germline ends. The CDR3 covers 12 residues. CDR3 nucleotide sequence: TGTGCCAGCAGCCCTCCCGAGGAGACCCAGTACTTC. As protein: CASSPPEETQYF.